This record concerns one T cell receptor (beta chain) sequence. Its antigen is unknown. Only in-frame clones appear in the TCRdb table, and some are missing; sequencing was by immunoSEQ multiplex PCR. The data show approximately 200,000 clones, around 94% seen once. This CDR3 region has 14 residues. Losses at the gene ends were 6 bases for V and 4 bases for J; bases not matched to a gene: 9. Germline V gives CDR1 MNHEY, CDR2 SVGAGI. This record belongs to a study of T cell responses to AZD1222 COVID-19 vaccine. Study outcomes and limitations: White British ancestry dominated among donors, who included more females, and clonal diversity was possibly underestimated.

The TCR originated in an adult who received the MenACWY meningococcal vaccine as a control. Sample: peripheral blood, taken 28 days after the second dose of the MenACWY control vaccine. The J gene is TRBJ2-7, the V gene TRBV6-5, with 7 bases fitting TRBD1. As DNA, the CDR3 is TGTGCCAGCAGAGATACAGGGGAAAGGTACGAGCAGTACTTC. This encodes CASRDTGERYEQYF.